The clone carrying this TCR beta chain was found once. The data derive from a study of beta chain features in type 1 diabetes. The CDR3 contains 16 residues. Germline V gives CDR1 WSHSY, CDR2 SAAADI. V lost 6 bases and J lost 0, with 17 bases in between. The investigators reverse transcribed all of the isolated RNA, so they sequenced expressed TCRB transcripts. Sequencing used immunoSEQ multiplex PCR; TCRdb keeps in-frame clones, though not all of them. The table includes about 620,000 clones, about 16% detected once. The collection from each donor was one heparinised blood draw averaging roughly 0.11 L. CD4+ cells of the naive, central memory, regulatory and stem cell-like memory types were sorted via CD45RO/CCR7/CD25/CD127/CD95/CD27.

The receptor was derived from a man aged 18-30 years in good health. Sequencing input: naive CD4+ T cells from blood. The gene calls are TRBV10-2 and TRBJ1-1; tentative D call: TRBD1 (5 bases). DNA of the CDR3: TGCGCCAGCAGGGAAGAGGGGATGGGAATGAACACTGAAGCTTTCTTT. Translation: CASREEGMGMNTEAFF.